Presented here are 28 T cell receptor beta chains from one specimen sequenced in a study of shared clonotypes between healthy human individuals. Naive CD8 cells lacked CD45RO, underwent positive selection for CCR7 and left out terminally differentiated effector memory CD45RA+ cells. Produced via immunoSEQ multiplex PCR; TCRdb's table is partial and in-frame only. The table records hundreds of thousands of clones, 95% to 96% of them present only once. Sequencing used naive CD8+ T cells sorted from blood. Source of these receptors: a woman in her 30s in good health.

CDR3 sequence (DNA): TGTGCCAGCAGTGAAGCTTATTGGGACACCACCAATGAGCAGTTCTTC. The encoded protein is CASSEAYWDTTNEQFF. V and J are TRBV6-1 and TRBJ2-1; D is possibly TRBD1 (6 bases). This CDR3 has 16 residues. Trimming stripped 0 bases from V and 6 bases from J, with 15 bases between. Germline CDR1 and CDR2: MNHNS and SASEGT.

The chain carries TRBV12-2 and TRBJ2-3. TRBV12-2 is an annotated pseudogene. The CDR3 is made up of 19 amino acids. CDR3 sequence: CASRLGGSFQRASTDTQYF. The CDR3 coding sequence is TGTGCAAGTCGCTTAGGGGGGTCGTTCCAGCGAGCTAGCACAGATACGCAGTATTTT.

The rearrangement links TRBV5-1 to TRBJ2-7, with D possibly being TRBD1 (6 bases). Looked up from germline, CDR1 is SGHRS and CDR2 is YFSETQ. The germline V and J ends were trimmed by 3 bases and 5 bases, with 15 bases remaining between them. This CDR3 comprises 14 residues. The CDR3 bases are TGCGCCAGCAGCTGGACGGGTCAGGGGAACGAGCAGTACTTC. This encodes CASSWTGQGNEQYF.

The V gene is TRBV7-8, the J gene TRBJ2-3; D not certain. Germline-derived CDR1 and CDR2 are SGHVS and FQNEAQ. The CDR3 sequence is 12 residues long. Deletions cut 4 bases from V and 10 bases from J, with 12 bases between. The CDR3 sequence is CASSSLSPSQYF. The CDR3 DNA sequence: TGTGCCAGCAGCTCCCTATCCCCCTCGCAGTATTTT.

The CDR3 DNA is TGCGCCAGCAGCTTGACCCCGTCCCTAGCGGCTCAAGAGACCCAGTACTTC. Translated, it gives CASSLTPSLAAQETQYF. V and J are TRBV5-1 and TRBJ2-5, with 7 bases identical to TRBD2. The CDR3 spans 17 residues. Germline-derived CDR1 and CDR2 are SGHRS and YFSETQ. V shed 1 base, J shed 2 bases, and the junction held 11 bases outside the gene matches.

The chain couples TRBV6-5 to TRBJ2-7, with D possibly matching TRBD2 (6 bases). CDR3 length: 13 amino acids. The germline V gene encodes CDR1 MNHEY and CDR2 SVGAGI. With 8 bases removed from V and 4 bases from J, the gap between germline ends came to 15 bases. The CDR3 loop reads CASRLRDGYEQYF. CDR3 sequence (DNA): TGTGCCAGCCGACTGCGGGACGGATACGAGCAGTACTTC.

The V gene is TRBV18, the J gene TRBJ2-7; D possibly corresponds to TRBD2 (6 bases). This CDR3 spans 18 amino acids. Trimming pared 2 bases from V and 1 base from J, leaving 21 bases between. Germline V gives CDR1 KGHSH, CDR2 LQKENI. CDR3 DNA sequence: TGTGCCAGCTCACCAGGGACTTTCGAGACGCCAAGATCCTACGAGCAGTACTTC. Its translation is CASSPGTFETPRSYEQYF. The full variable domain, rest sourced from reference TRBV18 and TRBJ2-7, is NAGVMQNPRHLVRRRGQEARLRCSPMKGHSHVYWYRQLPEEGLKFMVYLQKENIIDESGMPKERFSAEFPKEGPSILRIQQVVRGDSAAYFCASSPGTFETPRSYEQYFGPGTRLTVT.

The chain joins TRBV28 to TRBJ2-7, with 10 bases matching TRBD2. In germline, CDR1 is MDHEN, CDR2 SYDVKM. The CDR3 totals 16 residues. The V segment lost 4 bases and the J segment 2 bases; nucleotides outside the gene matches: 8. This chain's CDR3 is CASSWGLAGVAYEQYF. The DNA for the CDR3 is TGTGCCAGCAGTTGGGGGCTAGCGGGAGTGGCCTACGAGCAGTACTTC.

This chain links TRBV5-6 with TRBJ2-3; 8 bases fit TRBD2. Trimming cost V 2 bases and J 3 bases; bases outside gene matches: 8. The germline V gene encodes CDR1 SGHDT and CDR2 YYEEEE. The CDR3 spans 16 residues. CDR3 protein: CASSFGTRRGTDTQYF. The CDR3 DNA reads as TGTGCCAGCAGCTTCGGGACTAGGAGGGGGACAGATACGCAGTATTTT.

Points on this clone: Other DNA sequences in the same sample also yield this CDR3. The V call is TRBV6-5, the J call TRBJ1-1; tentatively, D is TRBD1 (5 bases). Trimming removed 2 bases from V and 0 bases from J, with 10 bases in between. Looked up from germline, CDR1 is MNHEY and CDR2 is SVGAGI. The CDR3 totals 15 residues. CDR3 nucleotide sequence: TGTGCCAGCAGTTACCGGGAGGGACTGAACACTGAAGCTTTCTTT. Translating gives CASSYREGLNTEAFF.

The V and J genes are TRBV29-1 and TRBJ2-1; 14 nucleotides line up with TRBD2. The CDR3 is 16 residues long. The J segment lost 4 bases and the V segment lost 4 bases, leaving 6 bases of the junction unmatched. Germline V CDR1 and CDR2: SQVTM, ANQGSEA. The CDR3 sequence is CSVGGTSGRLYNEQFF. Here the CDR3 DNA reads TGCAGCGTTGGTGGGACTAGCGGGAGATTGTACAATGAGCAGTTCTTC.

This clone has just one count. The chain employs TRBV28 and TRBJ2-7; D remains ambiguous. With 5 bases removed from V and 2 bases from J, the gap between germline ends came to 16 bases. The CDR3 is 15 amino acids. Germline assignment: CDR1 MDHEN and CDR2 SYDVKM. The CDR3 nucleotides read TGTGCCAGCAGTCAGCCTATGAAGATAACCTACGAGCAGTACTTC. Protein: CASSQPMKITYEQYF.

The rearrangement uses TRBV6-1 and TRBJ1-2; perhaps TRBD1 as D (5 bases). The CDR3 contains 13 residues. In germline, CDR1 is MNHNS, CDR2 SASEGT. V was pared by 6 bases and J by 4 bases, with 12 bases between. The CDR3 nucleotides are TGTGCCAGCAGCAGCGACAGAGCCTATGGCTACACCTTC. Amino acids: CASSSDRAYGYTF.

The chain is built from TRBV5-1 and TRBJ2-1, with D possibly TRBD2 on 6 matching bases. From germline, CDR1 is SGHRS and CDR2 YFSETQ. CDR3 length: 16 amino acids. V lost 1 base to trimming and J lost 4 bases, with 15 bases between them. As DNA, the CDR3 is TGCGCCAGCAGCTTGCGGGAGACAGAGTCATACAATGAGCAGTTCTTC. Its protein product is CASSLRETESYNEQFF.

The chain links TRBV2 to TRBJ2-7, with TRBD1 identical over 7 bases. The germline V gene encodes CDR1 SNHLY and CDR2 FYNNEI. The CDR3 is 16 residues long. V was clipped by 1 base and J by 0 bases; unmatched bases: 6. The CDR3 sequence: CASSEERTGTSYEQYF. The CDR3 bases are TGTGCCAGCAGTGAAGAGAGGACAGGAACCTCCTACGAGCAGTACTTC. The variable domain in full, with the rest retrieved from reference TRBV2 and TRBJ2-7, is EPEVTQTPSHQVTQMGQEVILRCVPISNHLYFYWYRQILGQKVEFLVSFYNNEISEKSEIFDDQFSVERPDGSNFTLKIRSTKLEDSAMYFCASSEERTGTSYEQYFGPGTRLTVT.

This chain connects TRBV28 to TRBJ1-5; D might be TRBD1 (6 bases). The germline V and J ends were trimmed by 6 bases and 13 bases, with 22 bases remaining between them. CDR3 length equals 14 residues. CDR1 is MDHEN and CDR2 is SYDVKM in the germline V gene. This chain's CDR3 is CASSLTGPYLSQHF. For the CDR3, the DNA is TGTGCCAGCAGCCTGACAGGCCCGTACTTGTCTCAGCATTTT.

The V and J genes are TRBV27 and TRBJ2-7; perhaps D is TRBD1 or TRBD2 (6 bases each). This CDR3 is 14 amino acids long. Trimming removed 7 bases at V and 3 bases at J, with 16 bases between. In germline, CDR1 is MNHEY, CDR2 SMNVEV (reference sequence). CDR3 loop: CASKRGASIYEQYF. The CDR3 DNA is TGTGCCAGCAAAAGGGGGGCTAGCATCTACGAGCAGTACTTC.

The chain is built from TRBV5-6 and TRBJ2-7, with 13 nucleotides matching TRBD2. There are 17 residues in the CDR3. Trimming at V came to 0 bases and at J to 7 bases, leaving 10 bases not matched to a gene. The V gene's germline CDR1 is SGHDT and CDR2 YYEEEE. The CDR3 region is CASSLETSGRNREEQYF. The DNA for the CDR3 is TGTGCCAGCAGCTTGGAGACTAGCGGGAGGAATCGTGAAGAGCAGTACTTC. Based on the CDR3 plus reference TRBV5-6 and TRBJ2-7, the full variable domain is DAGVTQSPTHLIKTRGQQVTLRCSPKSGHDTVSWYQQALGQGPQFIFQYYEEEERQRGNFPDRFSGHQFPNYSSELNVNALLLGDSALYLCASSLETSGRNREEQYFGPGTRLTVT.

The J gene is TRBJ1-4, the V gene TRBV28; 10 bases agree with TRBD1. Trimming removed 5 bases from V and 2 bases from J; junction bases left unmatched: 5. This CDR3 has 16 amino acids. Germline V gene lookup returns CDR1 MDHEN and CDR2 SYDVKM. CDR3 coding DNA: TGTGCCAGCAGTCCGGGGACAGGGGTTACTAATGAAAAACTGTTTTTT. The encoded protein is CASSPGTGVTNEKLFF. Complete variable domain (other parts from reference TRBV28 and TRBJ1-4): DVKVTQSSRYLVKRTGEKVFLECVQDMDHENMFWYRQDPGLGLRLIYFSYDVKMKEKGDIPEGYSVSREKKERFSLILESASTNQTSMYLCASSPGTGVTNEKLFFGSGTQLSVL.

The chain has TRBV6-5 and TRBJ2-1; possibly TRBD2 for D (5 bases). The CDR3 sequence is 14 residues long. Trimming stripped 5 bases from V and 10 bases from J, with 18 bases between. Per germline, CDR1 MNHEY and CDR2 SVGAGI. The CDR3 bases are TGTGCCAGCAGTCTCGGGCCCAGCGGCGTAGAGCAGTTCTTC. The encoded protein is CASSLGPSGVEQFF.

The chain recombines TRBV29-1 with TRBJ1-2, with D possibly TRBD1 on 5 matching bases. The V end was cut by 2 bases, the J end by 3 bases, with 13 bases between. CDR1 and CDR2 from the germline V gene are SQVTM and ANQGSEA. The CDR3 has 14 amino acids. The CDR3 DNA is TGCAGCGTTGAACGACAGCAGATGGACTATGGCTACACCTTC. Residues: CSVERQQMDYGYTF.

This clone was observed once. The chain joins TRBV29-1 to TRBJ2-7; TRBD1 matches at 7 bases. V was pared by 7 bases and J by 6 bases, with 12 bases of the junction left unmatched. This CDR3 comprises 13 residues. Per the germline V gene, CDR1 is SQVTM and CDR2 is ANQGSEA. In DNA form, the CDR3 reads TGCAGCGCGTTAGGGGGCAGGGTCGGCGAGCAGTACTTC. Translation: CSALGGRVGEQYF.

The genes are TRBV12-5 and TRBJ2-1, with unresolved D. This CDR3 region has 12 residues. Per germline, CDR1 LGHNT and CDR2 FRNRAP. The V gene lost 9 bases and the J gene lost 4 bases, with 10 bases spanning the gap. The CDR3 loop is CASGHLYNEQFF. The CDR3 coding sequence is TGTGCTAGCGGGCACTTATACAATGAGCAGTTCTTC.

This chain connects TRBV28 to TRBJ2-5; a possible D gene is TRBD1 (6 bases). The CDR3 contains 14 residues. V was shortened by 8 bases and J by 2 bases, with 15 bases between the two germline ends. The germline V gene encodes CDR1 MDHEN and CDR2 SYDVKM. The CDR3 DNA sequence: TGTGCCAGCGCACCGCACAGGGAGCAAGAGACCCAGTACTTC. Amino acid sequence: CASAPHREQETQYF.

The V gene is TRBV5-6, the J gene TRBJ2-7; the D gene could be TRBD1 or TRBD2 (5 bases each). The germline V and J ends were trimmed by 4 bases and 3 bases, with 14 bases remaining between them. This CDR3 is built from 14 residues. CDR1 and CDR2 (germline): SGHDT, YYEEEE. The CDR3 DNA reads TGTGCCAGCAGCCCGGGGACGGGGATCTACGAGCAGTACTTC. It encodes CASSPGTGIYEQYF.

This clone was counted between two and nine times. The chain recombines TRBV6-1 with TRBJ2-7, with D unresolved. Trimming cost V 3 bases and J 1 base, with 7 bases left between them. This CDR3 has 13 amino acids. Germline CDR1 is MNHNS and CDR2 is SASEGT. CDR3 region: CASSEVGSYEQYF. DNA for the CDR3: TGTGCCAGCAGTGAGGTGGGTTCCTACGAGCAGTACTTC.

The rearrangement uses TRBV6-5 and TRBJ2-5; 10 nucleotides match TRBD2. V was pared by 4 bases and J by 7 bases, with 12 bases of the junction left unmatched. Germline assignment: CDR1 MNHEY and CDR2 SVGAGI. This CDR3 spans 16 amino acids. CDR3 in DNA: TGTGCCAGCAGTTCCTTAACTAGCGGGGCCCCAGGGACCCAGTACTTC. Translation: CASSSLTSGAPGTQYF.

The chain recombines TRBV5-1 with TRBJ2-5; no reliable D call. The ends were cut back, 0 bases at V and 1 base at J, with 7 bases in the middle. CDR3 size: 14 residues. Germline loops: CDR1 SGHRS, CDR2 YFSETQ. The CDR3 sequence: CASSLGRPQETQYF. Here the CDR3 DNA reads TGCGCCAGCAGCTTGGGACGTCCCCAAGAGACCCAGTACTTC.